This T cell receptor beta chain was identified during a study of T cell responses to AZD1222 COVID-19 vaccine. This CDR3 has 16 amino acids. Germline V gives CDR1 SGHTS, CDR2 YDEGEE. V lost 4 bases, J lost 0 bases, and 7 bases stayed unmatched. Study conclusions and caveats: Vaccine-related CD4 TCRs covered spike, predominating at 160-218 and 743-854. Targets within unmutated variant regions were reportedly found for nearly half of spike-specific TCRs. Repertoire sampling happened only post peak T cell response. White British donors predominated, females outnumbered males, and clonal diversity was possibly underestimated.

A remark on this clone: Its antigen is currently unknown.

Libraries were prepared by immunoSEQ multiplex PCR; TCRdb keeps only in-frame clonotypes and omits some of them. Of some 81,000 clones detected, approximately 83% appear once; the ten largest clones hold more than 3%. Here the sequenced sample was peripheral blood, taken 28 days after the second AZD1222 dose. This receptor was identified in an adult who received the AZD1222 COVID-19 vaccine. This chain connects TRBV5-8 to TRBJ1-1; TRBD1 matches at 9 bases. The CDR3 loop is CASSDAGTGMNTEAFF. As DNA, the CDR3 is TGTGCCAGCAGCGACGCCGGGACAGGGATGAACACTGAAGCTTTCTTT.